This is a list of T cell receptor beta chains from one sample in a study of neoadjuvant anti-PD-1 for oral cavity cancer. The data were produced by immunoSEQ multiplex PCR, yet TCRdb's version contains in-frame clones alone and is incomplete. This sample has roughly 68,000 clones; 80% to 90% occur once, and the top ten carry approximately 2.8%. The sequenced sample was PBMCs, obtained after nivolumab (anti-PD-1) treatment. Receptors originate from a person between 40 and 85 years old with oral cavity squamous cell carcinoma. Both conserved end residues are part of each CDR3. D genes are given only for firm matches. Expanded clones get a size class; other rows say once, few or many, or leave the size out.

V gene	D gene	J gene	clone size	CDR3 DNA	CDR3 protein
TRBV6-5	TRBD1	TRBJ2-3	-	TGTGCCAGCTCGGGACAGAACACAGATACGCAGTATTTT	CASSGQNTDTQYF
TRBV7-2	-	TRBJ2-3	-	TGTGCCAGCAGCTTGAGGGCAAGGTCAGATACGCAGTATTTT	CASSLRARSDTQYF
TRBV20-1	-	TRBJ1-2	-	TGCAGTGCTAGAGTGGACACGATCATCACCTTC	CSARVDTIITF
TRBV11-2	TRBD2	TRBJ2-1	-	TGTGCCAGCAGCTTAGGACTAGCGGGGGAGCCCTACAATGAGCAGTTCTTC	CASSLGLAGEPYNEQFF
TRBV5-1	-	TRBJ1-3	-	TGCGCCAGCAGCTCGTATCCGGGGTCCGTTGGAAACACCATATATTTT	CASSSYPGSVGNTIYF
TRBV30	-	TRBJ1-2	-	TGTGCCTGGGCGGACACCCGACACTATGGCTACACCTTC	CAWADTRHYGYTF
TRBV6-4	-	TRBJ1-6	-	TGTGCCAGCAGTGACTTGAATAATTCACCCCTCCACTTT	CASSDLNNSPLHF
TRBV7-9	TRBD1	TRBJ1-1	-	TGTGCCAGCAGCGTGACAGGGAATAAAGCTTTCTTT	CASSVTGNKAFF
TRBV19	-	TRBJ1-6	-	TGTGCCAGTAGTATACCCACCTATAATTCACCCCTCCACTTT	CASSIPTYNSPLHF
TRBV7-2	-	TRBJ1-2	-	TGTGCCAGCAGCTTAAGCCCAGGGGCGGGCTATGGCTACACCTTC	CASSLSPGAGYGYTF
TRBV6-5	-	TRBJ2-1	once	TGTGCCAGCAGTTACGGGGGCCCCTACAATGAGCAGTTCTTC	CASSYGGPYNEQFF
TRBV5-1	TRBD1	TRBJ2-7	-	TGCGCCAGCAGCTTGGATGGCAGGGGGCTTTACGAGCAGTACTTC	CASSLDGRGLYEQYF
TRBV30	-	TRBJ2-5	-	TGTGCCTCCCTAAACAACCTACAGGGGACCCAGTACTTC	CASLNNLQGTQYF
TRBV4-1	TRBD1	TRBJ1-1	-	TGCGCCAGCAGCCACCCAGGACAGGGGGTTCGAACTGAAGCTTTCTTT	CASSHPGQGVRTEAFF
TRBV6-1	TRBD1	TRBJ1-5	-	TGTGCCAGCAGGTCACAGGGGGGACCCCAGCATTTT	CASRSQGGPQHF
TRBV5-1	-	TRBJ2-7	-	TGCGCCAGCAGTGAGGGATACGAGCAGTACTTC	CASSEGYEQYF
TRBV6-1	-	TRBJ2-7	-	TGTCCGAAGCGGAAGGATGCCTACGAGCAGTACTTC	CPKRKDAYEQYF
TRBV27	-	TRBJ1-4	-	TGTGCCAGCAGTTTATTAGGCGGGGAAAAACTGTTTTTT	CASSLLGGEKLFF
TRBV7-9	-	TRBJ2-2	-	TGTGCCAGCAGCTGGGACACCGGGGAGCTGTTTTTT	CASSWDTGELFF
TRBV4-1	-	TRBJ2-1	-	TGCGCCAGCAGCCAAGATTATCGGAATACCTACAATGAGCAGTTCTTC	CASSQDYRNTYNEQFF
TRBV7-9	-	TRBJ2-1	-	TGTGCCAGCCAAACAGGTAGCAGAGACAATGAGCAGTTCTTC	CASQTGSRDNEQFF
TRBV9	-	TRBJ2-7	once	TGTGCCAGCAGCGTAGGTTCGGACAGAGCGTACGAGCAGTACTTC	CASSVGSDRAYEQYF
TRBV7-9	-	TRBJ2-6	-	TGTGCCAGCAGCTTAGGGGGGAGAGGAACTGGGGCCAACGTCCTGACTTTC	CASSLGGRGTGANVLTF
TRBV19	TRBD1	TRBJ1-2	-	TGTGCCAGTAGTACCACTGGGACAGCCTACACCTTC	CASSTTGTAYTF
TRBV7-2	-	TRBJ2-7	-	TGTGCCAGCAGCCCGGGACCGACCTACGAGCAGTACTTC	CASSPGPTYEQYF
TRBV7-8	-	TRBJ2-1	-	TGTGCCAGCAGCTTAGGGGGGCGAGATGAGCAGTTCTTC	CASSLGGRDEQFF
TRBV11-2	-	TRBJ1-2	-	TGTGCCAGCAGCTTAGCGCCCCTCGGGGGGCTCTATGGCTACACCTTC	CASSLAPLGGLYGYTF
TRBV28	TRBD1	TRBJ1-2	-	TGTGCCAGCAGTTTACAGGGGGGAAAATACTATGGCTACACCTTC	CASSLQGGKYYGYTF
TRBV6-5	-	TRBJ1-5	-	TGTGCCAGCAGGGAGATTCAGCCCCAGCATTTT	CASREIQPQHF
TRBV7-9	-	TRBJ1-1	-	TGTGCCAGCAGCTTAGCGCACCCAAAGACGGCTGAAGCTTTCTTT	CASSLAHPKTAEAFF
TRBV5-4	-	TRBJ1-5	-	TGTGCCAGCAGGCCGAGGGTGGATCAGCCCCAGCATTTT	CASRPRVDQPQHF
TRBV27	-	TRBJ2-7	-	TGTGCCAGCAGTTTTCTACAGACTCCCTACGAGCAGTACTTC	CASSFLQTPYEQYF
TRBV30	-	TRBJ1-5	-	TGTGCCTGGGCCCTGGCGGGGAAGCAGCCCCAGCATTTT	CAWALAGKQPQHF
TRBV29-1	TRBD1	TRBJ1-2	-	TGCAGCGTTGATGGGACAGGGACTGGCGGCTACACCTTC	CSVDGTGTGGYTF
TRBV27	TRBD1	TRBJ2-7	-	TGTGCCAGCAGTTTAAACCGGGACAGCCACTACGAGCAGTACTTC	CASSLNRDSHYEQYF
TRBV30	-	TRBJ1-2	once	TGTGCCTGGAGTGTGGGGGGCACGTATGGCTACACCTTC	CAWSVGGTYGYTF
TRBV25-1	TRBD1	TRBJ1-2	-	TGTGCCAGCAGTGAATGGACAGGGGGCGCCCCTAACTATGGCTACACCTTC	CASSEWTGGAPNYGYTF
TRBV11-2	-	TRBJ1-1	-	TGTGCCAGCAGCTTATCAATAGGTACGCGAACGGGGGACACTGAAGCTTTCTTT	CASSLSIGTRTGDTEAFF
TRBV5-5	TRBD1	TRBJ1-5	-	TGTGCCAGCAGCTTGTCACAGGGGAGGCAGCCCCAGCATTTT	CASSLSQGRQPQHF
TRBV15	TRBD1	TRBJ2-6	-	TGTGCCACCAGCAGAGATCGTCGCGGGACAGGGGGACTAAGTGGGGCCAACGTCCTGACTTTC	CATSRDRRGTGGLSGANVLTF
TRBV2	-	TRBJ2-7	-	TGTGCCAACGCGGGGCGGGGAACCTACGAGCAGTACTTC	CANAGRGTYEQYF
TRBV6-6	-	TRBJ1-5	-	TGTGCCAGCAGTTACCTCAATCAGCCCCAGCATTTT	CASSYLNQPQHF
TRBV14	TRBD1	TRBJ2-5	-	TGTGCCAGCAGCCCGTCTTCAGGGGGTGGGACCCAGTACTTC	CASSPSSGGGTQYF
TRBV27	-	TRBJ2-3	-	TGTGCCAGCAGTCGGGTAGGCACAGATACGCAGTATTTT	CASSRVGTDTQYF
TRBV7-6	TRBD2	TRBJ2-7	-	TGTGCCAGCAGCTTAGGTGGGACTAGCGACGAGCAGTACTTC	CASSLGGTSDEQYF
TRBV19	TRBD2	TRBJ2-1	-	TGTGCCAGTAGTCAAATCGGGACTAGCGGTTACAATGAGCAGTTCTTC	CASSQIGTSGYNEQFF
TRBV5-1	-	TRBJ2-2	large	TGCGCCAGCAGCTCCCGCCCTAGCCCCACCTCCACCGGGGAGCTGTTTTTT	CASSSRPSPTSTGELFF
TRBV9	TRBD1	TRBJ2-2	-	TGTGCCAGCAGCATACAGGGGGCGAGCACCGGGGAGCTGTTTTTT	CASSIQGASTGELFF
TRBV7-9	-	TRBJ2-7	-	TGTGCCAGCAGCCCCCGGGGCAGGGGATCCTACGAGCAGTACTTC	CASSPRGRGSYEQYF
TRBV28	-	TRBJ1-1	-	TGTGCCAGCAGAGTCTTAGGAGGAAACACTGAAGCTTTCTTT	CASRVLGGNTEAFF
TRBV5-1	-	TRBJ1-2	-	TGCGCCAGCACCCCCAGGGCAGGGGCTCTTACCTACAACTATGGCTACACCTTC	CASTPRAGALTYNYGYTF
TRBV5-6	-	TRBJ2-5	few	TGTGCCAGCAGCTTCCCAGGGGATGAGACCCAGTACTTC	CASSFPGDETQYF